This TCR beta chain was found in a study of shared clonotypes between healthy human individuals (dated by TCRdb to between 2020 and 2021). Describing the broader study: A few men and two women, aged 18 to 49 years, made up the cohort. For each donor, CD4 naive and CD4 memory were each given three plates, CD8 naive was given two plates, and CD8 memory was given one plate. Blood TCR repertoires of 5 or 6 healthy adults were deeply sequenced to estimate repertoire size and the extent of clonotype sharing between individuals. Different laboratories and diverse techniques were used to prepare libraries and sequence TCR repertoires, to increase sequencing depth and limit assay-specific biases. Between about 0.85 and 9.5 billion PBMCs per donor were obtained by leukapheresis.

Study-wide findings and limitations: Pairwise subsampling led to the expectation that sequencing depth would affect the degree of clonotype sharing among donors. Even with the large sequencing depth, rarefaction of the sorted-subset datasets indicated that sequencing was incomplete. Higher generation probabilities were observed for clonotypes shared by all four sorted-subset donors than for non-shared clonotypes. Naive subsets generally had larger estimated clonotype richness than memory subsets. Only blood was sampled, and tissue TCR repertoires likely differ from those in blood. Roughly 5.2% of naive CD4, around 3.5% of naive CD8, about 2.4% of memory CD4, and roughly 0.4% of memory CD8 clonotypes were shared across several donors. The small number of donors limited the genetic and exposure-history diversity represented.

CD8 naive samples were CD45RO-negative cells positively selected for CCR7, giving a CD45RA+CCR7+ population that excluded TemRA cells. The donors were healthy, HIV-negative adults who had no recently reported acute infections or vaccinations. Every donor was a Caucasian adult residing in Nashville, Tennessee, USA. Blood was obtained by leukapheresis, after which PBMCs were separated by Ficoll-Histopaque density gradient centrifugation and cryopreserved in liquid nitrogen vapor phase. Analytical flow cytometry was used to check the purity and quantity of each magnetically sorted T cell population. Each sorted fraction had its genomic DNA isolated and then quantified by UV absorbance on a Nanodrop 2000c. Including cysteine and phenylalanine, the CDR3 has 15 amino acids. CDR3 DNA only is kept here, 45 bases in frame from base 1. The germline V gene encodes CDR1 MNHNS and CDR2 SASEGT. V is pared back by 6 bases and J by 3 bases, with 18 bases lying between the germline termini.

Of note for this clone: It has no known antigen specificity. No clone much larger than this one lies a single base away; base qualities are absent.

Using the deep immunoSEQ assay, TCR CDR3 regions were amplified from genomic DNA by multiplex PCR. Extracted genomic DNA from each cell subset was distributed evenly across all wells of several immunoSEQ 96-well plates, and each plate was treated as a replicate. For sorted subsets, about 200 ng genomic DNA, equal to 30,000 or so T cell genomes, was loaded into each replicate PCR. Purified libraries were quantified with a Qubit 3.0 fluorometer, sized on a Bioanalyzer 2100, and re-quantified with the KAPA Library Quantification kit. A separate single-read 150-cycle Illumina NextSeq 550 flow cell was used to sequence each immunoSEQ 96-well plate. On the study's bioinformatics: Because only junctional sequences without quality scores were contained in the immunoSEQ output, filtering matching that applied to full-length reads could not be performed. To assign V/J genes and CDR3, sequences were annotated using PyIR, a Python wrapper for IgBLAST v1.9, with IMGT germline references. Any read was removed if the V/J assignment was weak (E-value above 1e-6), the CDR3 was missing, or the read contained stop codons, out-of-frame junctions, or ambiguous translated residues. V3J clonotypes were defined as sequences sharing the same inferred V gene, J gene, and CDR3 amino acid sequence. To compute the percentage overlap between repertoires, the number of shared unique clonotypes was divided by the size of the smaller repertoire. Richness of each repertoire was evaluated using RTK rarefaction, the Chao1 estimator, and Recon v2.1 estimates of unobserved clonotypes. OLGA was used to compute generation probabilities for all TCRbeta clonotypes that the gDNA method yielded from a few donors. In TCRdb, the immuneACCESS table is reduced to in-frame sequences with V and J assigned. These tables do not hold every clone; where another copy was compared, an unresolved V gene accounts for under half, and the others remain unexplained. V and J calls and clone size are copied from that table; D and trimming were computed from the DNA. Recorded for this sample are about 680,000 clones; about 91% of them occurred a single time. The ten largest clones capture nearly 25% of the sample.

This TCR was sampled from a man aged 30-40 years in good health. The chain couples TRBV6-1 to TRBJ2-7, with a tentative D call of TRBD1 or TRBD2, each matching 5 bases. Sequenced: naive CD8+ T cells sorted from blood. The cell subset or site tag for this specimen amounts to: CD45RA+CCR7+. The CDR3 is CASSPSWGSFYEQYF. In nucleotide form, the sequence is TGTGCCAGCAGCCCTTCGTGGGGGTCTTTCTACGAGCAGTACTTC.